The 18 T cell receptor beta chains below all came from one sample that was sequenced in a study of blood T cell repertoires in COVID-19. The repertoire was sequenced with immunoSEQ multiplex PCR; TCRdb's copy has only in-frame clones and lacks some. The table has 200,000 or so clones, around four fifths seen once; the top ten hold about 6.9%. Sequencing was carried out using peripheral blood. Source of these receptors: a human donor with acute or convalescent COVID-19. The donor label of this sample is uncertain.

The chain employs TRBV10-2 and TRBJ1-2; D gene ambiguous. V was shortened by 7 bases and J by 8 bases, with 17 bases between the two germline ends. This CDR3 has 13 amino acids. CDR1 WSHSY and CDR2 SAAADI come from the germline V gene. The CDR3, as DNA: TGCGCCAGCAATCCTCTGGCGGCGGGAGGCTACACCTTC. Amino acids: CASNPLAAGGYTF.

This clone was observed a handful of times. V gene TRBV19 combines with J gene TRBJ1-1, with D possibly matching TRBD1 (5 bases). The germline V and J ends were trimmed by 3 bases and 5 bases, with 22 bases remaining between them. The V gene's germline CDR1 is LNHDA and CDR2 SQIVND (reference sequence). The CDR3 loop spans 17 amino acids. CDR3 bases: TGTGCCAGTAGTATGGGGCTGGGCAGCCCGGCGGGGACTGAAGCTTTCTTT. Its protein product is CASSMGLGSPAGTEAFF.

The chain links TRBV5-5 to TRBJ2-1; tentative D call: TRBD1 (5 bases). V lost 3 bases and J lost 1, with 8 bases in between. The germline V gene encodes CDR1 SGHKS and CDR2 YYEKEE (reference sequence). The CDR3 runs 14 residues. As DNA, the CDR3 is TGTGCCAGCAGCTGGGCAGGGTCCTACAATGAGCAGTTCTTC. Amino acids: CASSWAGSYNEQFF. Together with reference TRBV5-5 and TRBJ2-1, the CDR3 gives the full variable domain: DAGVTQSPTHLIKTRGQQVTLRCSPISGHKSVSWYQQVLGQGPQFIFQYYEKEERGRGNFPDRFSARQFPNYSSELNVNALLLGDSALYLCASSWAGSYNEQFFGPGTRLTVL.

The rearrangement joins TRBV10-1 to TRBJ2-4, with D possibly TRBD2 on 6 matching bases. From germline, CDR1 is WNHNN and CDR2 SYGVQD (reference sequence). V was shortened by 0 bases and J by 7 bases, with 19 bases between the two germline ends. The CDR3 length is 17 residues. In nucleotides, the CDR3 is TGCGCCAGCAGTGAGTCGATCCGCAAACCGGGACTCAACATTCAGTACTTC. As protein: CASSESIRKPGLNIQYF.

This sequence joins TRBV6-5 and TRBJ2-7; 8 nucleotides match TRBD1. The CDR3 spans 12 residues. V trimming: 8 bases; J trimming: 3 bases; junction bases outside the gene matches: 3. Germline CDR1 MNHEY, CDR2 SVGAGI. The chain's CDR3 is CASRQGNYEQYF. Written as DNA, the CDR3 is TGTGCCAGCCGACAGGGGAACTACGAGCAGTACTTC.

This chain joins TRBV7-9 and TRBJ2-2; 8 bases are a match to TRBD2. Trimming at V came to 5 bases and at J to 4 bases, leaving 12 bases not matched to a gene. The CDR3 contains 17 residues. The germline gives CDR1 SEHNR, CDR2 FQNEAQ (reference sequence). Here the CDR3 reads CASSPRGGAVVTGELFF. CDR3 coding DNA: TGTGCCAGCAGCCCTCGGGGGGGGGCCGTTGTCACCGGGGAGCTGTTTTTT.

This chain joins TRBV28 and TRBJ1-2; 9 positions match TRBD1. V was clipped by 8 bases and J by 4 bases; unmatched bases: 14. Germline V lookup: CDR1 MDHEN, CDR2 SYDVKM. The CDR3 consists of 16 residues. Here the CDR3 DNA reads TGTGCCAGCCGTTACTGGCACAGGGGGCGAAGCTATGGCTACACCTTC. Residues: CASRYWHRGRSYGYTF.

The genes are TRBV5-4 and TRBJ2-1, with unresolved D. This CDR3 comprises 15 residues. Germline V lookup: CDR1 SGHNT, CDR2 YYREEE (reference sequence). V was clipped by 1 base and J by 0 bases, with 8 bases between them. CDR3 amino acids: CASSLTPSSYNEQFF. The CDR3 DNA reads as TGTGCCAGCAGCTTGACTCCTAGCTCCTACAATGAGCAGTTCTTC.

The V call is TRBV7-3, the J call TRBJ1-2; TRBD1 aligns across 7 bases. V was pared by 4 bases and J by 6 bases, with 5 bases of the junction left unmatched. Looked up from germline, CDR1 is SGHTA and CDR2 is FQGTGA. This CDR3 contains 13 residues. This CDR3 reads CASSSPGTDGYTF. As DNA, the CDR3 is TGTGCCAGCAGCTCCCCCGGGACAGATGGCTACACCTTC.

This clone was observed a handful of times. The chain links TRBV6-2 or TRBV6-3 to TRBJ1-5; D perhaps matches TRBD1 (5 bases). CDR3 size: 17 residues. With 6 bases removed from V and 1 base from J, the gap between germline ends came to 19 bases. The germline CDR1 and CDR2 sequences are MNHEY and SVGEGT. The DNA for the CDR3 is TGTGCCAGCAGCCGAATCACAACAGGTAGGAGCAATCAGCCCCAGCATTTT. This sequence encodes CASSRITTGRSNQPQHF.

This chain joins TRBV5-1 and TRBJ2-3, with TRBD1 as a possible D gene (5 bases). This CDR3 comprises 16 residues. Trimming shortened V by 4 bases and J by 1 base, and 16 bases separated the two germline ends. The germline CDR1 and CDR2 sequences are SGHRS and YFSETQ. CDR3 loop: CASSDSVGRGTDTQYF. The CDR3 nucleotides read TGCGCCAGCAGCGATTCTGTCGGCAGGGGCACAGATACGCAGTATTTT.

The chain links TRBV5-1 to TRBJ2-6; 9 nucleotides align to TRBD1. The J segment lost 3 bases and the V segment lost 7 bases, leaving 8 bases of the junction unmatched. The CDR3 sequence is 16 residues long. The germline gives CDR1 SGHRS, CDR2 YFSETQ. CDR3 protein: CASLPQGAVGANVLTF. The CDR3 DNA reads TGCGCCAGCCTACCACAGGGGGCGGTTGGGGCCAACGTCCTGACTTTC. The full variable domain, in which reference TRBV5-1 and TRBJ2-6 provide the parts outside the CDR3, is KAGVTQTPRYLIKTRGQQVTLSCSPISGHRSVSWYQQTPGQGLQFLFEYFSETQRNKGNFPGRFSGRQFSNSRSEMNVSTLELGDSALYLCASLPQGAVGANVLTFGAGSRLTVL.

The chain links TRBV6-5 to TRBJ2-7; 9 bases are a match to TRBD1. Germline trimming cut 11 bases from V and 5 bases from J; bases unmatched to any gene: 10. Per the germline V gene, CDR1 is MNHEY and CDR2 is SVGAGI. The CDR3 is 13 residues long. CDR3 sequence reads: CASIGTGRNEQYF. CDR3 coding DNA: TGTGCCTCCATAGGGACAGGGAGGAACGAGCAGTACTTC.

V and J are TRBV5-4 and TRBJ2-7, with no clear D. The CDR3 consists of 15 residues. V lost 6 bases and J 6 bases, leaving 22 bases between the germline ends. Germline CDR1 reads SGHNT; CDR2 reads YYREEE (reference sequence). The CDR3, as DNA: TGTGCCAGCACCAGTATTGGGCGCCTTCCAGCCGAGCAGTACTTC. It encodes CASTSIGRLPAEQYF.

V usage is TRBV2 and J usage is TRBJ2-7; D perhaps matches TRBD2 (6 bases). From germline, CDR1 is SNHLY and CDR2 FYNNEI. The CDR3 contains 15 residues. V was pared by 6 bases and J by 0 bases, with 15 bases between. CDR3 region: CASRATSSASYEQYF. CDR3 nucleotide sequence: TGTGCCAGCAGAGCCACCTCTAGCGCCTCCTACGAGCAGTACTTC.

The gene calls are TRBV19 and TRBJ2-1; 7 bases are shared with TRBD2. Germline trimming cut 3 bases from V and 5 bases from J; bases unmatched to any gene: 7. This CDR3 is built from 15 residues. Germline V CDR1 and CDR2: LNHDA, SQIVND (reference sequence). The CDR3 reads CASSISAGVHNEQFF. The DNA of the CDR3 is TGTGCCAGTAGTATCAGTGCGGGAGTCCACAATGAGCAGTTCTTC.

This chain uses TRBV7-9 with TRBJ1-6; TRBD1 aligns across 8 bases. This CDR3 spans 12 amino acids. V was clipped by 10 bases and J by 5 bases; unmatched bases: 1. Germline CDR1 and CDR2: SEHNR and FQNEAQ (reference sequence). The CDR3 sequence: CATDRDNSPLHF. The CDR3 DNA is TGTGCCACGGACAGGGATAATTCACCCCTCCACTTT.

This clone was seen only a few times. Germline and junction disagree at one end, which may indicate a read error. The CDR3 DNA is TGCAGCGTCTCGATTAGCAAAGATACGCAGTATTTT. Residues: CSVSISKDTQYF. The rearrangement joins TRBV29-1 to TRBJ2-3; no definite D call. The CDR3 spans 12 residues. Germline V CDR1 and CDR2: SQVTM, ANQGSEA.